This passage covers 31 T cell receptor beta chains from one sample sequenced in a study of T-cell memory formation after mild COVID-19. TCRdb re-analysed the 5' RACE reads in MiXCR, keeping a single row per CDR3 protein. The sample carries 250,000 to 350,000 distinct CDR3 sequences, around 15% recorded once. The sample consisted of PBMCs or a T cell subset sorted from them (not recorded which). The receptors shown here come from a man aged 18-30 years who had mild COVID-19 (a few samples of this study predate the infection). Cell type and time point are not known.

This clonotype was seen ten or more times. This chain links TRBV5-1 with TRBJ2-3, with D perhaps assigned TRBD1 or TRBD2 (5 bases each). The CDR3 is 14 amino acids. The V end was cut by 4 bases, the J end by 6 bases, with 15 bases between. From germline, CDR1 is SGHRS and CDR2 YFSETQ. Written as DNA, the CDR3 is TGCGCCAGCAGCCCCTGGGACCCGGTGGATACGCAGTATTTT. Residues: CASSPWDPVDTQYF.

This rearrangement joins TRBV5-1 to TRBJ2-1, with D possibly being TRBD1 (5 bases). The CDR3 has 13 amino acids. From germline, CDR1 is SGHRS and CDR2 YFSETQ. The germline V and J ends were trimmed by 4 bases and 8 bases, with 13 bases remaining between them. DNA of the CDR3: TGCGCCAGCAGCCATCCTCAGGGCCATGAGCAGTTCTTC. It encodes CASSHPQGHEQFF.

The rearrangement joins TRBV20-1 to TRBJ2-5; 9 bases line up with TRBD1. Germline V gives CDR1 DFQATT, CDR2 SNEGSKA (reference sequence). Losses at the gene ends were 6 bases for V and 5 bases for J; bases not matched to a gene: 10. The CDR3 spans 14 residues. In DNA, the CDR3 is TGCAGTGCGCACACAGGGGGCATTTGGGAGACCCAGTACTTC. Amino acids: CSAHTGGIWETQYF.

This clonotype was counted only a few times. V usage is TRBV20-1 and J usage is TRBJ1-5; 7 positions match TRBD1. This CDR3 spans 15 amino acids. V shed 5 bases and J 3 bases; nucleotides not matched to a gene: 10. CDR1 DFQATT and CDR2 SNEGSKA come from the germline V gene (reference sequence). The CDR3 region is CSAPRGQSDNQPQHF. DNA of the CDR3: TGCAGTGCTCCAAGGGGACAGAGTGACAATCAGCCCCAGCATTTT.

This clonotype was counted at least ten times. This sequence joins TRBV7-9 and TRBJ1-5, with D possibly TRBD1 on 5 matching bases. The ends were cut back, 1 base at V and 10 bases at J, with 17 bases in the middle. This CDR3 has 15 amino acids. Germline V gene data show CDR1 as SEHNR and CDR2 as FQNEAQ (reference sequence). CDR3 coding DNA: TGTGCCAGCAGCTTAGTTCCCCCGGACCAGGGACCCCAGCATTTT. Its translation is CASSLVPPDQGPQHF.

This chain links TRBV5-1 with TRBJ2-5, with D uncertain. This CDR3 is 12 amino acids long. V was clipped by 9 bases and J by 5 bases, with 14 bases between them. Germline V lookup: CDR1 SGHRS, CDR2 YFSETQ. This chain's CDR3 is CATASEDETQYF. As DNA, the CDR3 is TGCGCCACCGCAAGCGAGGACGAGACCCAGTACTTC.

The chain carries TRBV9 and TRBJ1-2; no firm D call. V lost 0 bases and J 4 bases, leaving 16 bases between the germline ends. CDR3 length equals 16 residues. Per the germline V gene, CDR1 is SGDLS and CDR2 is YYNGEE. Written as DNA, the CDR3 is TGTGCCAGCAGCGTAGGGGCCGCCCAGGACGGCTATGGCTACACCTTC. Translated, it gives CASSVGAAQDGYGYTF.

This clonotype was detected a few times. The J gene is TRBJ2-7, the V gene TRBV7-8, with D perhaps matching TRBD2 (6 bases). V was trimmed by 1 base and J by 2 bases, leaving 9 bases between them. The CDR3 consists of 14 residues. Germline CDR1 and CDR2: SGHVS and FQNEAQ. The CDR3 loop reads CASSLEGLTYEQYF. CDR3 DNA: TGTGCCAGCAGCTTAGAGGGACTTACCTACGAGCAGTACTTC.

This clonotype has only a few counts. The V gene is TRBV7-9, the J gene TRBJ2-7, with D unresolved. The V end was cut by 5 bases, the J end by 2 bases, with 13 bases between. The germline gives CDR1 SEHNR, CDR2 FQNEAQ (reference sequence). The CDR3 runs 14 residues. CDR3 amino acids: CASSPRWGTYEQYF. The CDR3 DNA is TGTGCCAGCAGCCCAAGATGGGGAACCTACGAGCAGTACTTC.

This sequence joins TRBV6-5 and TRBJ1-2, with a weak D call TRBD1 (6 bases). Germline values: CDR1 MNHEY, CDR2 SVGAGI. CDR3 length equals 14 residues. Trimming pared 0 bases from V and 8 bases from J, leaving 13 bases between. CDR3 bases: TGTGCCAGCAGTTACTCGATTGGGGGCAGGGGCTACACCTTC. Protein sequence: CASSYSIGGRGYTF.

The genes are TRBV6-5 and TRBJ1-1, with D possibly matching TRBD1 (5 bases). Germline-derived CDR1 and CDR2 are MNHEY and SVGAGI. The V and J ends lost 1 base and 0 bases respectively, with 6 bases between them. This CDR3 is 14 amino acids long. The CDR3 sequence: CASSYYRLNTEAFF. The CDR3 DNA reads TGTGCCAGCAGTTACTACAGGTTGAACACTGAAGCTTTCTTT.

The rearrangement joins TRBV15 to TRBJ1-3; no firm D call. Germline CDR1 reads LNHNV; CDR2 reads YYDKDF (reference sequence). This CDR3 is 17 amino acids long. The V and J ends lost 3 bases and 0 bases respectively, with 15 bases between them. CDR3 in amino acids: CATSSEMSLLSGNTIYF. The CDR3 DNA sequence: TGTGCCACCAGCAGCGAGATGAGTTTACTCTCTGGAAACACCATATATTTT.

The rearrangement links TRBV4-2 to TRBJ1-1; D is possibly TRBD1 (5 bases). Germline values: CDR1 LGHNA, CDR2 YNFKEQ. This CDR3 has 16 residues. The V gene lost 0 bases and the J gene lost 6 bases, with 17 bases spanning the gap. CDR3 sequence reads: CASSQEVLGDNAEAFF. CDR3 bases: TGTGCCAGCAGCCAAGAAGTTTTAGGGGATAACGCTGAAGCTTTCTTT.

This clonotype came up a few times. In nucleotides, the CDR3 is TGCGCCAGCAGCAGGGGACTAGCCTCCTACAATGAGCAGTTCTTC. Protein: CASSRGLASYNEQFF. The chain employs TRBV5-1 and TRBJ2-1; 9 bases align to TRBD2. Looked up from germline, CDR1 is SGHRS and CDR2 is YFSETQ. V lost 4 bases and J lost 0; bases outside the gene matches: 2. This CDR3 contains 15 residues.

The DNA for the CDR3 is TGTGCCAGCAGCTTCCAACCAACCTCACCCCTCCACTTT. Its protein is CASSFQPTSPLHF. This rearrangement joins TRBV7-3 to TRBJ1-6, with no clear D. CDR3 length: 13 residues. CDR1 is SGHTA, CDR2 FQGTGA, per germline. V lost 3 bases and J 10 bases, leaving 10 bases between the germline ends.

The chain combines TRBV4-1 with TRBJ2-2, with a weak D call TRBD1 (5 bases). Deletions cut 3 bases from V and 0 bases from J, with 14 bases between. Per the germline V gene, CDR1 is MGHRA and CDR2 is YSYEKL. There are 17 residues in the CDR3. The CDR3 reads CASSQEGLTANTGELFF. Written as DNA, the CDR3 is TGCGCCAGCAGCCAGGAAGGCCTGACAGCGAACACCGGGGAGCTGTTTTTT.

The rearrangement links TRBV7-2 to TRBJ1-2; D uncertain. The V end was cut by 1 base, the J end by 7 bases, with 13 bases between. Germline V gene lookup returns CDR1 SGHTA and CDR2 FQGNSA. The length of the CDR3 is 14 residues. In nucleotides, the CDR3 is TGTGCCAGCAGCTTAGGGGCAGGCCTGGGTGGCTACACCTTC. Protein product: CASSLGAGLGGYTF.

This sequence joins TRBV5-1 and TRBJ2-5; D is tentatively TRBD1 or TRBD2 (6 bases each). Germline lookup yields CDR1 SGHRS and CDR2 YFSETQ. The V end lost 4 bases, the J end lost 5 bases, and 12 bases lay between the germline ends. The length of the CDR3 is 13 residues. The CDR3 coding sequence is TGCGCCAGCAGCGTCTCGGGGGCGGAGACCCAGTACTTC. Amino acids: CASSVSGAETQYF. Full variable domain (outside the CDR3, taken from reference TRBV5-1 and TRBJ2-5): KAGVTQTPRYLIKTRGQQVTLSCSPISGHRSVSWYQQTPGQGLQFLFEYFSETQRNKGNFPGRFSGRQFSNSRSEMNVSTLELGDSALYLCASSVSGAETQYFGPGTRLLVL.

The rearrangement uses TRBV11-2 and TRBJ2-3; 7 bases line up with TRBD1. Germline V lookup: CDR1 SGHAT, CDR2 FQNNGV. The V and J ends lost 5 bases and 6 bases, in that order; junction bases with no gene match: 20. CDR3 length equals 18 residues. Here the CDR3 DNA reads TGTGCCAGCAGCCATGGTCGGGACAGCGTTTCTTCCCGGGATACGCAGTATTTT. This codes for CASSHGRDSVSSRDTQYF.

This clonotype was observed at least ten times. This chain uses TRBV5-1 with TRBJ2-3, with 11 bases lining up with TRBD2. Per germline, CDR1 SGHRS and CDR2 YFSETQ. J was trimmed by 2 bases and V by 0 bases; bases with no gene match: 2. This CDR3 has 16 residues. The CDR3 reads CASSLALAGDTDTQYF. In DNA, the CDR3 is TGCGCCAGCAGCTTGGCACTAGCGGGGGACACAGATACGCAGTATTTT. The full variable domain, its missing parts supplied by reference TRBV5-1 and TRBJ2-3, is KAGVTQTPRYLIKTRGQQVTLSCSPISGHRSVSWYQQTPGQGLQFLFEYFSETQRNKGNFPGRFSGRQFSNSRSEMNVSTLELGDSALYLCASSLALAGDTDTQYFGPGTRLTVL.

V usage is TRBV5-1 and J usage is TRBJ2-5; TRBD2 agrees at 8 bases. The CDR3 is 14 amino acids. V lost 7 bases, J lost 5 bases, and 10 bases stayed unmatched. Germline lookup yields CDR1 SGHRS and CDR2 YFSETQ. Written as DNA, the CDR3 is TGCGCCAGCGGACCGGGGGGGCTGTTGGAGACCCAGTACTTC. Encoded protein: CASGPGGLLETQYF.

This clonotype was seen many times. CDR3 in amino acids: CASKEDYSYEQYF. The DNA of the CDR3 is TGTGCCAGCAAGGAGGACTACTCCTACGAGCAGTACTTC. This chain connects TRBV5-6 to TRBJ2-7; TRBD2 is a possible D gene (6 bases). CDR1 and CDR2 from the germline V gene are SGHDT and YYEEEE. V was clipped by 6 bases and J by 0 bases, with 10 bases between them. The CDR3 is 13 amino acids.

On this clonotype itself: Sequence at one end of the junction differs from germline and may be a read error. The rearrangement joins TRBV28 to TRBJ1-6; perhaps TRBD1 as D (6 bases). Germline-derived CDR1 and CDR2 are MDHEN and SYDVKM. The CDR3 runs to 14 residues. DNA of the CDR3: TGTGCCAGCACTCCACTGGGGGGCTATTCACCCCTCCAGTTT. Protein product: CASTPLGGYSPLQF.

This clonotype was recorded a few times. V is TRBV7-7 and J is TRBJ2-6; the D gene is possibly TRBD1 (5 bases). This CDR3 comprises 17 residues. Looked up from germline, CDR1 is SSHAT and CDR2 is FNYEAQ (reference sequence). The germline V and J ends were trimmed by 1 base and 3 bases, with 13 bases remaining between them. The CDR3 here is CASSLDRPGYGANVLTF. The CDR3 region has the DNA TGTGCCAGCAGCTTAGACAGGCCAGGGTATGGGGCCAACGTCCTGACTTTC.

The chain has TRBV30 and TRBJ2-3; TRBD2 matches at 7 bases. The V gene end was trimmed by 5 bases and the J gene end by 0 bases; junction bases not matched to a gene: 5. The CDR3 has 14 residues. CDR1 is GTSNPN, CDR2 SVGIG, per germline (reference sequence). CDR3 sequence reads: CAWSAGVSTDTQYF. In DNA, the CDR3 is TGTGCCTGGTCGGCGGGGGTTAGCACAGATACGCAGTATTTT.

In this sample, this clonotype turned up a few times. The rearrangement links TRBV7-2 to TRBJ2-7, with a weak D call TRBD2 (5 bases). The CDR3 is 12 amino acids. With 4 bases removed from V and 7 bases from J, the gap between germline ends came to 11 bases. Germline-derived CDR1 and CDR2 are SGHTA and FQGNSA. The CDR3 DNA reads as TGTGCCAGCAGCTCAGGACCGGGGGAGCAGTACGTC. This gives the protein CASSSGPGEQYV.

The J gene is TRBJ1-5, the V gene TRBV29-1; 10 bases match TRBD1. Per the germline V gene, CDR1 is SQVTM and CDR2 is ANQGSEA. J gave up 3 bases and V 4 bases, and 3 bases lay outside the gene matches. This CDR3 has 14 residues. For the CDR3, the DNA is TGCAGCGTTGGACAGGGGGCTGACAATCAGCCCCAGCATTTT. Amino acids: CSVGQGADNQPQHF.

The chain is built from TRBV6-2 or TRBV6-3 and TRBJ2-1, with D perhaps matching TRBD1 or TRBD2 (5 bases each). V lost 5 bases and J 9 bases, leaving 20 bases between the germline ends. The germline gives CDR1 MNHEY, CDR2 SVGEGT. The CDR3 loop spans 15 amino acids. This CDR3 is CASSASGTRVGEQFF. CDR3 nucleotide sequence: TGTGCCAGCAGTGCATCCGGGACCCGAGTGGGTGAGCAGTTCTTC.

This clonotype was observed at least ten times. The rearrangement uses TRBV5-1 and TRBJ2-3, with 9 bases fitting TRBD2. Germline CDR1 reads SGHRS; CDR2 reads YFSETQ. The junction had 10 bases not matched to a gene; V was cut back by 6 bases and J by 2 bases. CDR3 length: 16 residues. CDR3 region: CASNLRGGGATDTQYF. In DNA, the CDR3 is TGCGCCAGCAACCTTAGAGGCGGGGGGGCCACAGATACGCAGTATTTT.

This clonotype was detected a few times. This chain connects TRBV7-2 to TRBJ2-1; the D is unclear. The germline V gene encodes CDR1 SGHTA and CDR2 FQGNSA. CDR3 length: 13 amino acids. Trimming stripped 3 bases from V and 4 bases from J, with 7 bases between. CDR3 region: CASSFGLYNEQFF. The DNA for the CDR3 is TGTGCCAGCAGCTTCGGGCTTTACAATGAGCAGTTCTTC. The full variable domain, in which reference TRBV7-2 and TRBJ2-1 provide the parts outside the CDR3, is GAGVSQSPSNKVTEKGKDVELRCDPISGHTALYWYRQSLGQGLEFLIYFQGNSAPDKSGLPSDRFSAERTGGSVSTLTIQRTQQEDSAVYLCASSFGLYNEQFFGPGTRLTVL.

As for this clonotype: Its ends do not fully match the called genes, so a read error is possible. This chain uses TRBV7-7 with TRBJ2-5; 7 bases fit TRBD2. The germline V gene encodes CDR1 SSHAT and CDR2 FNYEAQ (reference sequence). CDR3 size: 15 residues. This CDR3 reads CASSRGVASQETQYF. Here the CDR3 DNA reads TGTGCTAGCAGCCGGGGGGTGGCAAGCCAAGAGACCCAGTACTTC.